The clone carrying this T cell receptor beta chain was detected only a few times. Its target is unknown. Looked up from germline, CDR1 is SGHRS and CDR2 is YFSETQ. The V segment lost 4 bases and the J segment 1 base; nucleotides outside the gene matches: 4. This CDR3 contains 14 residues. These data belong to a study of early T cells in non-severe SARS-CoV-2 infection. Study context: Alpha and beta chains were unpaired, from unsorted whole-blood bulk RNA.

Attachment of unique molecular identifiers was made to individual cDNA molecules. Each CDR3 protein gets one entry after TCRdb re-called the 5' RACE reads with MiXCR. The profile shows approximately 84,000 distinct CDR3 sequences, 15% of them singletons. Overall study results and limits: Using VDJdb, the matching emphasized anti-spike CD8 responses while missing private and CD4 specificities.

This sequence originates from an adult who was a healthcare worker with PCR-confirmed SARS-CoV-2 infection or an uninfected control (not recorded which). Sequences were obtained from whole blood. The chain uses TRBV5-1 and TRBJ2-5, with 7 bases fitting TRBD2. The CDR3 DNA is TGCGCCAGCAGCCCTGGGAGGGCCCAAGAGACCCAGTACTTC. Amino acid sequence: CASSPGRAQETQYF.